A single sample is the source of the 6 T cell receptor beta chains below, sequenced in a study of shared clonotypes between healthy human individuals. Some clones are missing from TCRdb's copy, which holds only in-frame ones; the method was immunoSEQ multiplex PCR. The repertoire holds some 2.3 million clones, 85% to 95% seen once, with about 0.37% in the top ten. What was sequenced was naive CD4+ T cells from PBMCs. Subset given: CD45RA+ positively selected. These receptors all stem from a man aged 18 to 30 in good health. Some clones in this sample may be carry-over from other donors' samples.

The chain links TRBV5-4 to TRBJ2-3; 8 nucleotides match TRBD1. The CDR3 covers 12 residues. Germline lookup yields CDR1 SGHNT and CDR2 YYREEE (reference sequence). Losses at the gene ends were 10 bases for V and 5 bases for J; bases not matched to a gene: 6. CDR3 nucleotides: TGTGCCCAGGGGGCGTCCGGAGATACGCAGTATTTT. Protein sequence: CAQGASGDTQYF.

This clone was seen only once. The genes are TRBV9 and TRBJ2-5, with 8 bases that match TRBD2. The ends lost 4 bases at V and 13 bases at J; junction bases unmatched: 9. Germline V CDR1 and CDR2: SGDLS, YYNGEE. The CDR3 has 12 residues. CDR3 in amino acids: CASSPREGVWYF. DNA for the CDR3: TGTGCCAGCAGCCCTCGGGAGGGAGTGTGGTACTTC.

The gene calls are TRBV5-1 and TRBJ2-3; TRBD1 matches at 7 bases. CDR1 and CDR2 from the germline V gene are SGHRS and YFSETQ. J was trimmed by 0 bases and V by 4 bases; bases with no gene match: 5. The CDR3 totals 15 residues. In DNA form, the CDR3 reads TGCGCCAGCAGCGAGGGACAGACAAGCACAGATACGCAGTATTTT. It specifies CASSEGQTSTDTQYF.

The gene calls are TRBV19 and TRBJ1-2; 11 nucleotides line up with TRBD1. This CDR3 region has 16 residues. Looked up from germline, CDR1 is LNHDA and CDR2 is SQIVND (reference sequence). The trim removed 8 bases at V and 6 bases at J, leaving 14 bases unmatched. The CDR3 sequence is CASHTLRWDRGNGYTF. The CDR3 DNA reads as TGTGCCAGTCACACCTTACGGTGGGACAGGGGGAATGGCTACACCTTC. The complete variable domain, with remaining parts taken from reference TRBV19 and TRBJ1-2, reads DGGITQSPKYLFRKEGQNVTLSCEQNLNHDAMYWYRQDPGQGLRLIYYSQIVNDFQKGDIAEGYSVSREKKESFPLTVTSAQKNPTAFYLCASHTLRWDRGNGYTFGSGTRLTVV.

To note about this clone: The same CDR3 also results from other DNA sequences found in this sample. This chain connects TRBV6-5 to TRBJ1-2, with D unresolved. Trimming took off 9 bases at V and 0 bases at J, with 11 bases between the two ends. This CDR3 contains 13 residues. Germline-derived CDR1 and CDR2 are MNHEY and SVGAGI. In nucleotides, the CDR3 is TGTGCCAGTAGTCCGGGTCCTAACTATGGCTACACCTTC. The encoded protein is CASSPGPNYGYTF.

The chain is built from TRBV6-5 and TRBJ2-5, with 10 bases matching TRBD2. CDR1 is MNHEY and CDR2 is SVGAGI in the germline V gene. With V trimmed by 0 bases and J by 4 bases, 2 bases remained unmatched. The CDR3 runs to 15 residues. The CDR3 DNA follows: TGTGCCAGCAGTTACTCCCTAGCGGGAGTAGAGACCCAGTACTTC. It yields the protein CASSYSLAGVETQYF.